A single sample gave rise to the 32 T cell receptor beta chains below, sequenced in a study of blood T cell repertoires in COVID-19. Clones were read by immunoSEQ multiplex PCR, and TCRdb kept only the in-frame ones, dropping some. The table records about 21,000 clones, approximately 90% of them present only once. The sample comprised peripheral blood. These TCRs come from a man aged 70-80 years with acute or convalescent COVID-19.

The chain uses TRBV7-8 and TRBJ1-5; D remains unclear. V lost 0 bases and J lost 4, with 10 bases in between. The CDR3 length is 15 residues. CDR1 is SGHVS, CDR2 FQNEAQ, per germline. The CDR3: CASSLADNRNQPQHF. CDR3 sequence (DNA): TGTGCCAGCAGCTTAGCCGACAATCGTAATCAGCCCCAGCATTTT.

The J gene is TRBJ1-1, the V gene TRBV4-3; 7 nucleotides match TRBD1. Trimming removed 1 base from V and 0 bases from J; junction bases left unmatched: 5. The CDR3 length is 16 residues. Germline V gene lookup returns CDR1 LGHNA and CDR2 YSLEER. The CDR3 sequence: CASSQAPGQMNTEAFF. The CDR3 DNA reads as TGCGCCAGCAGCCAAGCGCCGGGACAGATGAACACTGAAGCTTTCTTT.

This chain joins TRBV7-9 and TRBJ1-5, with D perhaps matching TRBD1 (5 bases). CDR3 length: 15 residues. Germline CDR1 is SEHNR and CDR2 is FQNEAQ (reference sequence). The V gene lost 5 bases and the J gene lost 3 bases, with 14 bases spanning the gap. The CDR3 coding sequence is TGTGCCAGCAGCGTAACAGGAATCTCCAATCAGCCCCAGCATTTT. Translation: CASSVTGISNQPQHF.

The J gene is TRBJ2-2, the V gene TRBV3-1 (or the pseudogene TRBV3-2); 10 bases align to TRBD2. The CDR3 is 17 amino acids. Trimming cost V 4 bases and J 4 bases; bases outside gene matches: 9. CDR1 is LGHDT and CDR2 is YNNKEL in the germline V gene (reference sequence). The CDR3 loop is CASSRVAGGGGTGELFF. CDR3 in DNA: TGTGCCAGCAGCCGAGTAGCGGGAGGTGGAGGCACCGGGGAGCTGTTTTTT.

This clone showed up just once. The chain couples TRBV29-1 to TRBJ2-7; TRBD1 matches at 9 bases. Trimming at V came to 3 bases and at J to 2 bases, leaving 5 bases not matched to a gene. CDR3 length: 14 residues. Germline V CDR1 and CDR2: SQVTM, ANQGSEA. The CDR3 protein is CSVDLGQGTYEQYF. CDR3 sequence (DNA): TGCAGCGTTGATTTGGGACAGGGAACCTACGAGCAGTACTTC.

This clone came up once. J is TRBJ2-1 and V is TRBV7-7; D is possibly TRBD1 (6 bases). In germline, CDR1 is SSHAT, CDR2 FNYEAQ (reference sequence). The V end was cut by 5 bases, the J end by 4 bases, with 12 bases between. This CDR3 has 14 amino acids. Here the CDR3 reads CASSPGTSYNEQFF. DNA for the CDR3: TGTGCCAGCAGCCCTGGGACATCTTACAATGAGCAGTTCTTC.

This chain connects TRBV7-9 to TRBJ1-4; possible D gene TRBD1, 5 bases. The germline V gene has CDR1 SEHNR and CDR2 FQNEAQ (reference sequence). This CDR3 region has 16 residues. Between the trimmed V and J ends, which lost 5 bases and 3 bases, there was a span of 16 bases. CDR3 nucleotides: TGTGCCAGCAGCCATCTGGGGGGTGGCTCTAATGAAAAACTGTTTTTT. Translation gives CASSHLGGGSNEKLFF. Filled out from reference TRBV7-9 and TRBJ1-4, the complete variable domain reads DTGVSQNPRHKITKRGQNVTFRCDPISEHNRLYWYRQTLGQGPEFLTYFQNEAQLEKSRLLSDRFSAERPKGSFSTLEIQRTEQGDSAMYLCASSHLGGGSNEKLFFGSGTQLSVL.

The V and J genes are TRBV5-1 and TRBJ1-6; 7 positions match TRBD1. Germline loops: CDR1 SGHRS, CDR2 YFSETQ. V lost 0 bases and J lost 7; bases outside the gene matches: 4. The CDR3 consists of 15 residues. CDR3 sequence (DNA): TGCGCCAGCAGCTTGGCGACAGGGAACAATTCACCCCTCCACTTT. Translating gives CASSLATGNNSPLHF. The full variable domain, completed using reference TRBV5-1 and TRBJ1-6, is KAGVTQTPRYLIKTRGQQVTLSCSPISGHRSVSWYQQTPGQGLQFLFEYFSETQRNKGNFPGRFSGRQFSNSRSEMNVSTLELGDSALYLCASSLATGNNSPLHFGNGTRLTVT.

This clone was counted once. The chain uses TRBV9 and TRBJ2-7; D uncertain. This CDR3 is built from 15 residues. V lost 4 bases, J lost 3 bases, and 17 bases lay in between. Germline V CDR1 and CDR2: SGDLS, YYNGEE. In DNA form, the CDR3 reads TGTGCCAGCAGCCCCTCAGATGGCAGGTACTACGAGCAGTACTTC. This codes for CASSPSDGRYYEQYF.

The rearrangement joins TRBV2 to TRBJ1-5; D might be TRBD1 (5 bases). V was cut by 7 bases and J by 4 bases, with 11 bases left in between. Germline V gives CDR1 SNHLY, CDR2 FYNNEI. The CDR3 runs to 13 residues. CDR3 DNA sequence: TGTGCCAGCAATCGACAGATTAATCAGCCCCAGCATTTT. Protein product: CASNRQINQPQHF.

The V and J genes are TRBV6-5 and TRBJ2-5, with 10 bases identical to TRBD2. Per germline, CDR1 MNHEY and CDR2 SVGAGI. CDR3 length equals 14 residues. J lost 5 bases, V lost 7 bases, and 7 bases had no gene match. CDR3: CASTLAGVRETQYF. CDR3 nucleotide sequence: TGTGCCAGCACCCTAGCGGGAGTCCGGGAGACCCAGTACTTC.

This chain links TRBV7-9 with TRBJ1-1; unclear D gene. There are 13 residues in the CDR3. The germline gives CDR1 SEHNR, CDR2 FQNEAQ (reference sequence). Trimming took 8 bases from V and 3 from J, leaving 13 bases between them. The CDR3 bases are TGTGCCAGCCACAGTAACGGGGACACTGAAGCTTTCTTT. Translation gives CASHSNGDTEAFF.

The J gene is TRBJ2-6, the V gene TRBV6-6; D gene unclear. V lost 5 bases and J lost 0, with 17 bases in between. The CDR3 has 18 residues. Germline V gene data show CDR1 as MNHNY and CDR2 as SVGAGI (reference sequence). CDR3: CASSPEQLLYSGANVLTF. The CDR3 DNA reads TGTGCCAGCAGTCCGGAACAGTTACTTTACTCTGGGGCCAACGTCCTGACTTTC.

The CDR3 DNA reads as TGCAGCGTTGATGGGGGGTCCCACCAAGAGACCCAGTACTTC. This sequence encodes CSVDGGSHQETQYF. The V call is TRBV29-1, the J call TRBJ2-5; TRBD2 is a possible D gene (6 bases). Germline CDR1 SQVTM, CDR2 ANQGSEA. The CDR3 contains 14 residues. Between the trimmed V and J ends, which lost 3 bases and 0 bases, there was a span of 11 bases.

The CDR3 protein is CASTQPGWYSNTGELFF. CDR3 DNA sequence: TGTGCCAGTACCCAACCCGGGTGGTACTCGAACACCGGGGAGCTGTTTTTT. The chain is built from TRBV19 and TRBJ2-2; D is unclear. This CDR3 is built from 17 residues. In germline, CDR1 is LNHDA, CDR2 SQIVND (reference sequence). Trimming left V 7 bases short and J 0 bases short, with 18 bases between. The full variable domain, in which reference TRBV19 and TRBJ2-2 provide the parts outside the CDR3, is DGGITQSPKYLFRKEGQNVTLSCEQNLNHDAMYWYRQDPGQGLRLIYYSQIVNDFQKGDIAEGYSVSREKKESFPLTVTSAQKNPTAFYLCASTQPGWYSNTGELFFGEGSRLTVL.

The chain combines TRBV7-2 with TRBJ2-7; D gene unclear. CDR3 size: 12 residues. Germline V gives CDR1 SGHTA, CDR2 FQGNSA. Trimming took 4 bases from V and 3 from J, leaving 7 bases between them. The CDR3 DNA sequence: TGTGCCAGCAGCTCCTCAGTCTACGAGCAGTACTTC. Translated, it gives CASSSSVYEQYF.

The chain carries TRBV5-4 and TRBJ1-2; D is undetermined. Trimming took 0 bases from V and 4 from J, leaving 19 bases between them. The CDR3 extends over 17 amino acids. Germline V gene lookup returns CDR1 SGHNT and CDR2 YYREEE (reference sequence). This CDR3 is CASSLGVKGSTSYGYTF. The CDR3 nucleotides read TGTGCCAGCAGCTTGGGGGTAAAGGGCAGCACTAGCTATGGCTACACCTTC.

The chain is built from TRBV3-1 (or the pseudogene TRBV3-2) and TRBJ2-1, with 9 bases lining up with TRBD2. J gave up 5 bases and V 5 bases, and 7 bases lay outside the gene matches. From germline, CDR1 is LGHDT and CDR2 YNNKEL (reference sequence). The CDR3 length is 15 residues. In DNA, the CDR3 is TGTGCCAGCAGCTCGACGGGACTAGCAAACAATGAGCAGTTCTTC. Protein sequence: CASSSTGLANNEQFF.

The V gene is TRBV7-8, the J gene TRBJ2-7, with D perhaps TRBD2 (6 bases). Looked up from germline, CDR1 is SGHVS and CDR2 is FQNEAQ. The CDR3 spans 15 residues. The V end lost 3 bases, the J end lost 6 bases, and 18 bases lay between the germline ends. Here the CDR3 reads CASSLGLLYGSEQYF. In nucleotides, the CDR3 is TGTGCCAGCAGCTTGGGACTTCTATACGGATCCGAGCAGTACTTC.

This chain connects TRBV9 to TRBJ2-7; 13 bases line up with TRBD2. Germline values: CDR1 SGDLS, CDR2 YYNGEE. After removal of 4 bases from V and 5 bases from J, the junction contained 6 bases not matched to a gene. CDR3 length: 15 residues. This chain's CDR3 is CASSPGLAGVNEQYF. CDR3 DNA sequence: TGTGCCAGCAGCCCCGGACTAGCGGGAGTCAACGAGCAGTACTTC.

The chain joins TRBV7-8 to TRBJ1-3; 7 nucleotides agree with TRBD1. Trimming took 5 bases from V and 6 from J; bases not matched to a gene: 7. The CDR3 loop spans 14 amino acids. The germline V gene has CDR1 SGHVS and CDR2 FQNEAQ. CDR3 sequence reads: CASSLDRVENTIYF. The CDR3 DNA reads as TGTGCCAGCAGCCTCGACAGGGTTGAAAACACCATATATTTT.

This chain joins TRBV4-2 and TRBJ1-6; perhaps TRBD1 as D (6 bases). Trimming cost V 0 bases and J 3 bases, with 9 bases left between them. This CDR3 has 16 amino acids. Germline assignment: CDR1 LGHNA and CDR2 YNFKEQ. The CDR3 region has the DNA TGTGCCAGCAGCCAAGATGCCAGGGGCTATAATTCACCCCTCCACTTT. This gives the protein CASSQDARGYNSPLHF.

The chain couples TRBV24-1 to TRBJ2-1, with 8 bases matching TRBD2. Germline-derived CDR1 and CDR2 are KGHDR and SFDVKD. With V trimmed by 6 bases and J by 5 bases, 8 bases remained unmatched. The CDR3 spans 15 residues. CDR3 bases: TGTGCCACCAGTATGAGCGGGAGTGTCGACAATGAGCAGTTCTTC. This sequence encodes CATSMSGSVDNEQFF.

This clone was detected once. The gene calls are TRBV6-5 and TRBJ2-7; 7 bases map to TRBD2. Per germline, CDR1 MNHEY and CDR2 SVGAGI. V shed 7 bases, J shed 7 bases, and the junction held 13 bases outside the gene matches. The CDR3 totals 14 residues. The chain's CDR3 is CASTPDSTGGEQYF. The DNA for the CDR3 is TGTGCCAGCACCCCAGACTCCACCGGGGGGGAGCAGTACTTC.

This sequence joins TRBV7-2 and TRBJ2-5; weak D call: TRBD2 (5 bases). The CDR3 runs 13 residues. Trimming removed 5 bases from V and 3 bases from J, with 10 bases in between. The germline gives CDR1 SGHTA, CDR2 FQGNSA. The CDR3, as DNA: TGTGCCAGCAGCCCCGGGCGGGAAGAGACCCAGTACTTC. Protein: CASSPGREETQYF.

The chain carries TRBV27 and TRBJ1-1; TRBD1 might be the D (5 bases). This CDR3 contains 12 residues. V gave up 3 bases and J gave up 6 bases, with 8 bases separating them. Germline-derived CDR1 and CDR2 are MNHEY and SMNVEV (reference sequence). The CDR3 sequence: CASSFGGAEAFF. The CDR3 DNA follows: TGTGCCAGCAGTTTTGGGGGGGCTGAAGCTTTCTTT.

The chain has TRBV27 and TRBJ1-1; no reliable D call. V was cut by 3 bases and J by 1 base, with 12 bases left in between. Germline lookup yields CDR1 MNHEY and CDR2 SMNVEV (reference sequence). The CDR3 has 15 amino acids. The CDR3 nucleotides are TGTGCCAGCAGTTTTACGGCCGGAGGGAACACTGAAGCTTTCTTT. Translating gives CASSFTAGGNTEAFF.

The chain has TRBV3-1 (or the pseudogene TRBV3-2) and TRBJ1-3, with D unresolved. Trimming took off 1 base at V and 1 base at J, with 8 bases between the two ends. The CDR3 loop spans 15 amino acids. The germline CDR1 and CDR2 sequences are LGHDT and YNNKEL (reference sequence). CDR3 residues: CASSQGTRSGNTIYF. The CDR3 DNA sequence: TGTGCCAGCAGCCAAGGTACCAGGTCTGGAAACACCATATATTTT.

The gene calls are TRBV18 and TRBJ2-7, with D perhaps matching TRBD2 (6 bases). The germline gives CDR1 KGHSH, CDR2 LQKENI. The CDR3 is made up of 16 amino acids. The V and J ends lost 2 bases and 2 bases respectively, with 16 bases between them. The CDR3 region is CASSPVESGPTYEQYF. The DNA for the CDR3 is TGTGCCAGCTCACCAGTTGAAAGCGGGCCCACCTACGAGCAGTACTTC.

The chain has TRBV27 and TRBJ2-7, with D possibly TRBD1 on 5 matching bases. Germline assignment: CDR1 MNHEY and CDR2 SMNVEV (reference sequence). V was shortened by 5 bases and J by 4 bases, with 15 bases between the two germline ends. There are 14 residues in the CDR3. CDR3 nucleotides: TGTGCCAGCAGTCTGGGCCCAAGGGGATACGAGCAGTACTTC. Its protein product is CASSLGPRGYEQYF.

This clone was seen once. The gene calls are TRBV5-1 and TRBJ1-6; 9 bases are shared with TRBD1. J lost 6 bases, V lost 4 bases, and 5 bases had no gene match. CDR3 size: 15 residues. CDR1 and CDR2 from the germline V gene are SGHRS and YFSETQ. As DNA, the CDR3 is TGCGCCAGCAGCATCGGACAGGGGAGTAATTCACCCCTCCACTTT. Encoded protein: CASSIGQGSNSPLHF.

This sequence joins TRBV29-1 and TRBJ2-1; 11 nucleotides match TRBD2. CDR3 size: 13 residues. The V and J ends lost 7 bases and 5 bases, in that order; junction bases with no gene match: 4. Germline V lookup: CDR1 SQVTM, CDR2 ANQGSEA. CDR3 sequence reads: CSALSGRDNEQFF. The CDR3 DNA reads as TGCAGCGCCCTTAGCGGGAGGGACAATGAGCAGTTCTTC.